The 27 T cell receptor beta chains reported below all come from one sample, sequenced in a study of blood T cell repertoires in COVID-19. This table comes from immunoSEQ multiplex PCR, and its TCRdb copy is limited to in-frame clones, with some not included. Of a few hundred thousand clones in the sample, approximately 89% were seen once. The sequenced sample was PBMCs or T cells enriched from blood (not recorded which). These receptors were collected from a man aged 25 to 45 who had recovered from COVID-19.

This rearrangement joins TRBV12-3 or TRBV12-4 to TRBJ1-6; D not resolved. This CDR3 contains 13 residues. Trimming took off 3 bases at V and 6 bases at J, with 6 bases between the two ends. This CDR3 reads CASSLRINSPLHF. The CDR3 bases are TGTGCCAGCAGTTTGCGCATTAATTCACCCCTCCACTTT.

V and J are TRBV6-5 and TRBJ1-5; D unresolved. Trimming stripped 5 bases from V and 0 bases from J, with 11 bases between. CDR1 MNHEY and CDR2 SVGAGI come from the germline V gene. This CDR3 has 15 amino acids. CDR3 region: CASSQTPYSNQPQHF. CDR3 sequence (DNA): TGTGCCAGCAGTCAGACACCTTATAGCAATCAGCCCCAGCATTTT.

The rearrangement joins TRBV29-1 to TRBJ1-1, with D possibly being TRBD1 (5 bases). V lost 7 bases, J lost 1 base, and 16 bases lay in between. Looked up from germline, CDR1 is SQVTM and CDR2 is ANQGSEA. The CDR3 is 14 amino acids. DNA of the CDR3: TGCAGCGCCGAAGCATATACAGGGAACACTGAAGCTTTCTTT. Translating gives CSAEAYTGNTEAFF.

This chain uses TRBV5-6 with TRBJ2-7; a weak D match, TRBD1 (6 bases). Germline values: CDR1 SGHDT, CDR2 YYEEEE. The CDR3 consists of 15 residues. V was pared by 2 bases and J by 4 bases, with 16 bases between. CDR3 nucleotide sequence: TGTGCCAGCAGCTTATTGACAGGCTCTACGTACGAGCAGTACTTC. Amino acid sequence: CASSLLTGSTYEQYF.

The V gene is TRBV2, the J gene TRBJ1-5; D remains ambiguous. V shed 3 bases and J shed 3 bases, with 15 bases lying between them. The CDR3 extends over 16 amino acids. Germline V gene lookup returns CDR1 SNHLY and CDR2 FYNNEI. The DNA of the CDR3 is TGTGCCAGCAGTGACGAGAGAGCCCTAACCAATCAGCCCCAGCATTTT. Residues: CASSDERALTNQPQHF.

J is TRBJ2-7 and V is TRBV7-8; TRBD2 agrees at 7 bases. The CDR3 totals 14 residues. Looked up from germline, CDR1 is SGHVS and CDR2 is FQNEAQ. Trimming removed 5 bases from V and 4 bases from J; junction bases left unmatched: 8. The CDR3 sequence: CASSPAGEGYEQYF. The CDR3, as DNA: TGTGCCAGCAGCCCGGCGGGGGAGGGGTACGAGCAGTACTTC.

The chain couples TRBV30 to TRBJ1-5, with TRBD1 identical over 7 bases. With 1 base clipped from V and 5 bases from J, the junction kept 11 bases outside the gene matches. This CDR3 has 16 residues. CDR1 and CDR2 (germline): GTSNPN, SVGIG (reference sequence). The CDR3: CAWSGWRQGLHQPQHF. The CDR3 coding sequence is TGTGCCTGGAGTGGATGGCGACAGGGTTTACATCAGCCCCAGCATTTT.

DNA for the CDR3: TGTGCCAGCAGTTTGGGTTTGTTGGGCGCAGGGCAAGGGGAGACCCAGTACTTC. It translates to CASSLGLLGAGQGETQYF. V and J are TRBV28 and TRBJ2-5; D perhaps matches TRBD1 (5 bases). This CDR3 contains 18 residues. Per germline, CDR1 MDHEN and CDR2 SYDVKM. Between the trimmed V and J ends, which lost 3 bases and 5 bases, there was a span of 25 bases.

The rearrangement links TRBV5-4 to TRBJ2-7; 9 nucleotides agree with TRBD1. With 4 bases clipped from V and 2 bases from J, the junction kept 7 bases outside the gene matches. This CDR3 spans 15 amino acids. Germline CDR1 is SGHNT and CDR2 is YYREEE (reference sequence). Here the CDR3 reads CASSPPDRGPYEQYF. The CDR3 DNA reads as TGTGCCAGCAGCCCCCCGGACAGGGGCCCCTACGAGCAGTACTTC.

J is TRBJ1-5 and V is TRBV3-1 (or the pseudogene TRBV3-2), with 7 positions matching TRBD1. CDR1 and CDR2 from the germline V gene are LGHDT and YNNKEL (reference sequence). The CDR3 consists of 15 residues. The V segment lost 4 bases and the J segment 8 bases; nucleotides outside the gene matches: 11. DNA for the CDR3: TGTGCCAGCAGCCCATCTGGACAGGCCCTAAAGCCCCAGCATTTT. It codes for CASSPSGQALKPQHF.

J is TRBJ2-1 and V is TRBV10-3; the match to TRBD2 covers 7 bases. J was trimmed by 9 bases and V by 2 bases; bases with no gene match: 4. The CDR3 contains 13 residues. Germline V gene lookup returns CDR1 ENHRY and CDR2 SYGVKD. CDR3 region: CAISEGTGGEQFF. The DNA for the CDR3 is TGTGCCATCAGTGAGGGGACGGGGGGTGAGCAGTTCTTC.

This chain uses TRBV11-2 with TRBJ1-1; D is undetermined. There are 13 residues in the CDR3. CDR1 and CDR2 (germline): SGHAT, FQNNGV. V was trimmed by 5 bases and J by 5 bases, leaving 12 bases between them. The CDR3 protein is CASSTRRETEAFF. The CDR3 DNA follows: TGTGCCAGCAGCACCAGGAGGGAGACTGAAGCTTTCTTT.

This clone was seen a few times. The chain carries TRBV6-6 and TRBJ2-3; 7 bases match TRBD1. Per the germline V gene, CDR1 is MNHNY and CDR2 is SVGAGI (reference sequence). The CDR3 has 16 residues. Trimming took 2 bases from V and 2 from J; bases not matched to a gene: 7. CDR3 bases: TGTGCCAGCAGTTACGAACAGGGGATCTACACAGATACGCAGTATTTT. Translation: CASSYEQGIYTDTQYF.

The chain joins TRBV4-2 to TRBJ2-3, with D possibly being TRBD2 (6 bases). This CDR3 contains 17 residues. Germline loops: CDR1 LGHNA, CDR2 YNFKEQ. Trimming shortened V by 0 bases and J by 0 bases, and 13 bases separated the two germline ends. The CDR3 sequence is CASSQDFREISTDTQYF. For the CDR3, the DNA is TGTGCCAGCAGCCAAGATTTCCGGGAGATTAGCACAGATACGCAGTATTTT.

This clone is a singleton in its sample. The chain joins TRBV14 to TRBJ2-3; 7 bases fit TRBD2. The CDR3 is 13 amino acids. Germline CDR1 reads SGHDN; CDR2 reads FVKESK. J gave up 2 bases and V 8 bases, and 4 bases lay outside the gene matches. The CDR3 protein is CASQRGLTDTQYF. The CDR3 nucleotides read TGTGCCAGCCAGCGGGGCCTCACAGATACGCAGTATTTT.

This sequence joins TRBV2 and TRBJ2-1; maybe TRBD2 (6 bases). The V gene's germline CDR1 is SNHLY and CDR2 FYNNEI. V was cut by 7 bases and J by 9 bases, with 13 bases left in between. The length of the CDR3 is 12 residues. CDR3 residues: CASTSSDFEQFF. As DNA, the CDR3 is TGTGCCAGCACCTCTAGCGACTTTGAGCAGTTCTTC.

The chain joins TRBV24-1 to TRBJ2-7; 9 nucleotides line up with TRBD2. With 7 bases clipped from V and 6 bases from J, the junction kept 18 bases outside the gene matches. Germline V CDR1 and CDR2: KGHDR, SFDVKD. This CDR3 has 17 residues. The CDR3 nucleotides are TGTGCCACCAGCGCCCGTGAGTCCGCGGGGGGGCCGGGCGAGCAGTACTTC. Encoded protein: CATSARESAGGPGEQYF.

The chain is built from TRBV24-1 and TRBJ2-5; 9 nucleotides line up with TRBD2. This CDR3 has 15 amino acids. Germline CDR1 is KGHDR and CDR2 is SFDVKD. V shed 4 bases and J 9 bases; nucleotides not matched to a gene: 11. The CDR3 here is CATSEAGGPQRPQYF. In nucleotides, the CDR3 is TGTGCCACCAGTGAAGCGGGGGGCCCCCAGAGGCCCCAGTACTTC.

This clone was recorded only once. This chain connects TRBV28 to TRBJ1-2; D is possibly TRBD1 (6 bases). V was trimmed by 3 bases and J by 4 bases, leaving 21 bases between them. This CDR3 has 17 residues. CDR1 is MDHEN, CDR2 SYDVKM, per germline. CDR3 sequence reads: CASSFPFPTGIAYGYTF. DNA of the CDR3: TGTGCCAGCAGTTTCCCTTTTCCAACAGGGATCGCCTATGGCTACACCTTC.

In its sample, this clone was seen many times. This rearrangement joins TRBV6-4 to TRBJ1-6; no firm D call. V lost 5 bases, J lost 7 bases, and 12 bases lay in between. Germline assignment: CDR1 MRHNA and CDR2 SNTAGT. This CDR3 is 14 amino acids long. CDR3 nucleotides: TGTGCCAGCAGTCTTGAGAAGGAGAATTCACCCCTCCACTTT. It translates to CASSLEKENSPLHF.

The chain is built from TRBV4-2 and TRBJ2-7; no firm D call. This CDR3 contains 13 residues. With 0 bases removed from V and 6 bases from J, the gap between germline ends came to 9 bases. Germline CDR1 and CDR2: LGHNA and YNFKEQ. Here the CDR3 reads CASSQDLRVEQYF. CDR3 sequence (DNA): TGTGCCAGCAGCCAAGACTTACGCGTCGAGCAGTACTTC.

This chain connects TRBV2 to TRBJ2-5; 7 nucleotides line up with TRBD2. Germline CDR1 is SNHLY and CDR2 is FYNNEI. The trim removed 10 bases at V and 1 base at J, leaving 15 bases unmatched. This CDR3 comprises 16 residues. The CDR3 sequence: CATVGRGFGPQETQYF. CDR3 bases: TGTGCCACCGTGGGGCGGGGGTTTGGGCCCCAAGAGACCCAGTACTTC.

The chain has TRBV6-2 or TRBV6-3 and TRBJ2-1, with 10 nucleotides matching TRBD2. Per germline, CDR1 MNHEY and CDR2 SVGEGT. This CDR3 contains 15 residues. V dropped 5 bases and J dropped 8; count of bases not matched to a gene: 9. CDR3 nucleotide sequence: TGTGCCAGCAGTCCCCAAGCGGGGGGGCCCTATGAGCAGTTCTTC. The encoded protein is CASSPQAGGPYEQFF.

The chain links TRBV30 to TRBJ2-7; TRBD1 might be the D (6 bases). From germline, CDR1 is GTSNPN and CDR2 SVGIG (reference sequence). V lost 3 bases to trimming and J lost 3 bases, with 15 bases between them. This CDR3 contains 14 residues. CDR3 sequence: CAWRGTGTVYEQYF. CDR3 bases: TGTGCCTGGAGGGGCACAGGGACGGTCTACGAGCAGTACTTC.

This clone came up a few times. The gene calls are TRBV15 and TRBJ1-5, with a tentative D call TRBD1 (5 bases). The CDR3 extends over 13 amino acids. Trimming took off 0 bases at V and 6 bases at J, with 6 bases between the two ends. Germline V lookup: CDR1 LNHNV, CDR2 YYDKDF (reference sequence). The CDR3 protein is CATSRERGQPQHF. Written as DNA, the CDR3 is TGTGCCACCAGCAGAGAAAGGGGTCAGCCCCAGCATTTT.

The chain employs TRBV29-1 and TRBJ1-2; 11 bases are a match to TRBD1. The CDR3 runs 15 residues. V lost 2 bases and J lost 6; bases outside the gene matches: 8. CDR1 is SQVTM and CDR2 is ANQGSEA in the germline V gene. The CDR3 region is CSVEKGTGGSNGYTF. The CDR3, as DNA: TGCAGCGTTGAAAAGGGGACAGGGGGGTCGAATGGCTACACCTTC.

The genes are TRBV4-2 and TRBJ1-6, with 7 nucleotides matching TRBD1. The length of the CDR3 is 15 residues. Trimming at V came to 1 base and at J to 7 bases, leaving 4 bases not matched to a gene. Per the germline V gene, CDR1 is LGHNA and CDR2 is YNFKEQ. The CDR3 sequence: CASSQGRGVNSPLHF. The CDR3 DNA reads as TGTGCCAGCAGCCAAGGCAGGGGGGTCAATTCACCCCTCCACTTT.